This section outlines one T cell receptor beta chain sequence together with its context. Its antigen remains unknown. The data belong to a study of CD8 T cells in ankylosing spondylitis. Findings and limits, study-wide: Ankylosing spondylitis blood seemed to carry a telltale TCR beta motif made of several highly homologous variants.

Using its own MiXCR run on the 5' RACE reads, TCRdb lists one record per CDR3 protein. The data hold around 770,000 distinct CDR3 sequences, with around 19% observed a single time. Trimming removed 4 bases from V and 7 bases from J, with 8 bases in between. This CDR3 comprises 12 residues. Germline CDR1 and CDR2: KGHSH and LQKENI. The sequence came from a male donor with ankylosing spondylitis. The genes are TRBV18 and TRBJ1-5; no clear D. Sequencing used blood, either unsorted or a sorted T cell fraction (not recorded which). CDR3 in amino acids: CASSQAGQPQHF. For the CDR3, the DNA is TGTGCCAGCTCACAAGCGGGACAGCCCCAGCATTTT.